These 13 T cell receptor beta chains were all obtained from the same sample, sequenced in a study of post-analysis software for immune sequencing data. Whole-study findings and limits: The five TRBV segments detected at higher frequency in patients than in controls included TRBV5-6, TRBV5-1 and TRBV20-1.

Their cognate antigens are unknown. The TCR beta cDNA libraries carried unique molecular identifiers. From the PCR reads, TCRdb called clonotypes with MiXCR, one entry per CDR3 protein. The table shows over 300,000 distinct CDR3 sequences, with 30% to 45% occurring only once. Sequencing was performed on blood. These TCRs come from a girl aged 10-17 years with multiple sclerosis.

This clonotype turned up a few times. In DNA form, the CDR3 reads TGTGCCAGCAGCGTAGCGGCAGGCTACTACGAGCAGTACTTC. Its translation is CASSVAAGYYEQYF. The chain has TRBV9 and TRBJ2-7; no reliable D call. Germline CDR1 SGDLS, CDR2 YYNGEE. This CDR3 spans 14 amino acids. The germline V and J ends were trimmed by 0 bases and 3 bases, with 10 bases remaining between them.

This clonotype was seen only a few times. The CDR3 spells CASGTGTASYGYTF. Here the CDR3 DNA reads TGTGCCAGCGGGACAGGGACTGCTAGCTATGGCTACACCTTC. V is TRBV28 and J is TRBJ1-2; 9 bases agree with TRBD1. CDR1 and CDR2 from the germline V gene are MDHEN and SYDVKM. This CDR3 has 14 amino acids. The V segment lost 8 bases and the J segment 4 bases; nucleotides outside the gene matches: 8.

A remark on this clonotype: This may be a read error: a much more frequent sequence differs by one nucleotide. This chain connects TRBV7-2 to TRBJ2-3, with 7 bases lining up with TRBD2. The V gene end was trimmed by 6 bases and the J gene end by 6 bases; junction bases not matched to a gene: 12. The germline CDR1 and CDR2 sequences are SGHTA and FQGNSA. The CDR3 is 15 residues long. Here the CDR3 DNA reads TGTGCCAGCAGTTTCGGGGACTACCGAGGTGATACGCAGTATTTT. Protein: CASSFGDYRGDTQYF.

This clonotype was counted only a few times. The chain recombines TRBV4-1 with TRBJ2-7; TRBD1 or TRBD2 may be the D gene (6 bases each). V dropped 1 base and J dropped 5 bases, with 12 bases sitting between them. The germline V gene has CDR1 MGHRA and CDR2 YSYEKL. CDR3 length equals 14 residues. The DNA for the CDR3 is TGCGCCAGCAGCCAAGGATCGGGGGCACACGAGCAGTACTTC. Translating it yields CASSQGSGAHEQYF.

The chain combines TRBV6-1 with TRBJ2-3; D tentatively reads TRBD1 or TRBD2 (7 bases each). Looked up from germline, CDR1 is MNHNS and CDR2 is SASEGT. The germline V and J ends were trimmed by 5 bases and 0 bases, with 15 bases remaining between them. The CDR3 spans 16 residues. CDR3 coding DNA: TGTGCCAGCAGTCCCAGGGGGGGTTCCAGCACAGATACGCAGTATTTT. It is translated as CASSPRGGSSTDTQYF.

The table lists this clonotype with a few counts. This chain links TRBV6-5 with TRBJ2-7; unclear D gene. Looked up from germline, CDR1 is MNHEY and CDR2 is SVGAGI. Deletions cut 1 base from V and 2 bases from J, with 6 bases between. This CDR3 contains 13 residues. The CDR3 DNA reads as TGTGCCAGCAGTTACTTCCCGACCTACGAGCAGTACTTC. Amino acid sequence: CASSYFPTYEQYF.

The chain uses TRBV6-5 and TRBJ2-1; D uncertain. Trimming removed 7 bases from V and 6 bases from J, with 16 bases in between. From germline, CDR1 is MNHEY and CDR2 SVGAGI. The CDR3 loop spans 14 amino acids. The CDR3 loop reads CASTFLGSPNEQFF. The CDR3 DNA follows: TGTGCCAGCACTTTTCTAGGTTCCCCCAATGAGCAGTTCTTC.

This clonotype was detected only a few times. The chain carries TRBV9 and TRBJ1-6; 7 bases align to TRBD1. The ends lost 3 bases at V and 15 bases at J; junction bases unmatched: 18. Germline V gives CDR1 SGDLS, CDR2 YYNGEE. The CDR3 totals 16 residues. The chain's CDR3 is CASSASTTGDTFGLHF. CDR3 bases: TGTGCCAGCAGCGCATCCACCACAGGGGATACTTTTGGCCTCCACTTT.

This chain joins TRBV4-1 and TRBJ2-5; D ambiguous. Germline assignment: CDR1 MGHRA and CDR2 YSYEKL. Trimming removed 1 base from V and 4 bases from J, with 10 bases in between. The CDR3 contains 14 residues. The CDR3 DNA sequence: TGCGCCAGCAGCCAAGTGCCCGGCCCAGAGACCCAGTACTTC. Translation: CASSQVPGPETQYF.

This chain links TRBV27 with TRBJ1-6, with D tentatively TRBD1 (5 bases). V lost 8 bases and J lost 0, with 20 bases in between. The CDR3 spans 18 residues. The germline gives CDR1 MNHEY, CDR2 SMNVEV (reference sequence). This CDR3 is CASSRGEPAGSYNSPLHF. CDR3 DNA sequence: TGTGCCAGCTCTCGGGGGGAGCCTGCAGGCTCCTATAATTCACCCCTCCACTTT.

This clonotype was counted only a few times. This chain links TRBV4-1 with TRBJ2-5; 8 bases are shared with TRBD1. Per the germline V gene, CDR1 is MGHRA and CDR2 is YSYEKL. CDR3 length: 15 residues. V shed 3 bases and J 3 bases; nucleotides not matched to a gene: 6. CDR3: CASSHDGQGEETQYF. CDR3 in DNA: TGCGCCAGCAGCCACGACGGACAGGGAGAAGAGACCCAGTACTTC.

This clonotype was counted many times. This chain connects TRBV5-5 to TRBJ1-2; tentative D call: TRBD1 (6 bases). Germline V gives CDR1 SGHKS, CDR2 YYEKEE (reference sequence). The CDR3 extends over 15 amino acids. V lost 4 bases, J lost 5 bases, and 18 bases lay in between. Written as DNA, the CDR3 is TGTGCCAGCAGCGCCGAACAGGGACCCCAGTATGGCTACACCTTC. Amino acids: CASSAEQGPQYGYTF.

This clonotype appeared a few times. V and J are TRBV29-1 and TRBJ2-5; TRBD1 agrees at 9 bases. With the DNA end fitting TRBJ2-7 better, the J assignment may be wrong. The CDR3 loop spans 13 amino acids. Per the germline V gene, CDR1 is SQVTM and CDR2 is ANQGSEA. This CDR3 reads CSVGGQGIHEQYF. Written as DNA, the CDR3 is TGCAGCGTTGGAGGACAGGGGATTCACGAGCAGTACTTC.